A selection of T cell receptor beta chains follows, all from one sample in a study of blood T cells in healthy people across ages. TCRdb processed the 5' RACE reads anew with MiXCR; each CDR3 protein has one entry. The sample lists approximately 730,000 distinct CDR3 sequences, around half occurring once. Sequencing was carried out using blood. All receptors derive from an elderly man in good health. The CDR3 runs from the conserved cysteine through the conserved F or W. D genes are given only for firm matches. Only some rows state a clone size, as once, few, many or a class for expanded clones.

j_call	v_call	d_call	clone_size	cdr3_aa	cdr3_nt
TRBJ2-1	TRBV20-1	TRBD2	NA	CSASRGRMGNEQFF	TGCAGTGCTAGTCGCGGGAGGATGGGCAATGAGCAGTTCTTC
TRBJ2-5	TRBV3-1	NA	few	CASSPMGTTQYF	TGTGCCAGCAGCCCAATGGGGACGACCCAGTACTTC
TRBJ2-6	TRBV29-1	NA	few	CSVVPSGANVLTF	TGCAGCGTTGTTCCCTCTGGGGCCAACGTCCTGACTTTC
TRBJ2-1	TRBV7-9	NA	NA	CASRTRGALYNEQFF	TGTGCCAGCAGAACCAGGGGGGCCCTGTACAATGAGCAGTTCTTC
TRBJ2-5	TRBV19	NA	NA	CASSIRAVKQEAQYF	TGTGCCAGTAGTATTCGAGCAGTGAAACAAGAGGCCCAGTACTTC
TRBJ2-1	TRBV5-1	NA	NA	CASSYAYNEQFF	TGCGCCAGCAGCTACGCGTACAATGAGCAGTTCTTC
TRBJ1-1	TRBV2	TRBD1	few	CAGTGQGADEAFF	TGTGCCGGAACGGGACAGGGGGCTGATGAAGCTTTCTTT
TRBJ2-1	TRBV29-1	NA	NA	CSAFPGQPTNEQFF	TGCAGCGCCTTTCCAGGACAGCCGACTAATGAGCAGTTCTTC
TRBJ1-2	TRBV6-5	NA	few	CASSPKLYGYTF	TGTGCCAGCAGTCCAAAACTATATGGCTACACCTTC
TRBJ2-7	TRBV7-2	NA	few	CASSVVRRAYEQYF	TGTGCCAGCAGCGTAGTCAGGAGAGCCTACGAGCAGTACTTC
TRBJ1-2	TRBV6-6	TRBD1	NA	CASSFEGALGYTF	TGTGCCAGCAGTTTTGAGGGGGCGTTAGGCTACACCTTC
TRBJ2-7	TRBV20-1	TRBD2	NA	CSAKLAGGTYEQYF	TGCAGTGCTAAGCTAGCGGGAGGCACCTACGAGCAGTACTTC
TRBJ2-7	TRBV3-1	NA	few	CASSISGGTYEQYF	TGTGCCAGCAGTATTTCGGGGGGCACCTACGAGCAGTACTTC
TRBJ1-2	TRBV29-1	NA	NA	CSGETNYGYTF	TGCAGCGGTGAGACTAACTATGGCTACACCTTC
TRBJ2-4	TRBV25-1	NA	few	CASSEGHVGGRVIQYF	TGTGCCAGCAGTGAGGGGCACGTAGGGGGGCGGGTCATTCAGTACTTC
TRBJ2-7	TRBV28	TRBD2	many	CASSRSGGHEQYF	TGTGCCAGCAGTCGGTCGGGGGGACACGAGCAGTACTTC
TRBJ2-1	TRBV28	NA	NA	CASMRSPYNEQFF	TGTGCCAGCATGCGGTCCCCATACAATGAGCAGTTCTTC
TRBJ1-1	TRBV7-9	NA	NA	CASSPWETEAFF	TGTGCCAGCAGCCCGTGGGAGACTGAAGCTTTCTTT
TRBJ2-7	TRBV10-1	NA	NA	CASSTGPYNEQYF	TGCGCCAGCAGTACAGGACCATACAACGAGCAGTACTTC
TRBJ2-1	TRBV20-1	NA	few	CSARVLASAPRGEQFF	TGCAGTGCTAGAGTTCTGGCGAGCGCCCCTCGGGGAGAGCAGTTCTTC
TRBJ2-4	TRBV9	NA	NA	CASSVGGTGGIQYF	TGTGCCAGCAGCGTAGGCGGGACTGGGGGCATTCAGTACTTC
TRBJ1-5	TRBV7-2	NA	NA	CASSPSSFQPQHF	TGTGCCAGCAGCCCTAGCTCGTTTCAGCCCCAGCATTTT
TRBJ2-3	TRBV12-3/TRBV12-4	NA	few	CASSPVARTDTQYF	TGTGCCAGCAGTCCGGTGGCCCGCACAGATACGCAGTATTTT
TRBJ2-3	TRBV6-2/TRBV6-3	TRBD2	NA	CASSYPSGGLTDTQYF	TGTGCCAGCAGCTACCCGTCGGGAGGGTTGACAGATACGCAGTATTTT
TRBJ2-7	TRBV6-5	NA	NA	CASSFSSEGGSEQYF	TGTGCCAGCAGTTTCTCCAGCGAAGGAGGATCCGAGCAGTACTTC
TRBJ1-2	TRBV6-6	NA	NA	CASSYSREGVGYTF	TGTGCCAGCAGTTACTCGAGGGAGGGGGTAGGCTACACCTTC
TRBJ2-7	TRBV6-6	TRBD1	NA	CASSQGTGRIYEQYF	TGTGCCAGCAGTCAGGGGACAGGGAGAATCTACGAGCAGTACTTC
TRBJ2-3	TRBV7-2	NA	few	CASSSESGINAYF	TGTGCCAGCAGCTCAGAAAGCGGAATCAACGCGTATTTT
TRBJ2-2	TRBV6-5	TRBD1	NA	CASRSQGAVTGELFF	TGTGCCAGCAGGAGTCAGGGGGCGGTCACCGGGGAGCTGTTTTTT
TRBJ1-2	TRBV3-1	NA	NA	CASRQTGDYGYTF	TGTGCCAGCAGACAAACCGGGGACTATGGCTACACCTTC
TRBJ2-3	TRBV7-2	TRBD2	NA	CASSHPSGPSTDTQYF	TGTGCCAGCAGCCACCCTAGCGGTCCTAGCACAGATACGCAGTATTTT
TRBJ2-3	TRBV7-9	NA	few	CASSVRPGQVPVHRYAYF	TGTGCCAGCAGCGTTAGACCCGGCCAAGTCCCCGTGCACAGATACGCGTATTTT
TRBJ2-2	TRBV5-1	TRBD2	NA	CASTQLAGGPGELFF	TGCGCCAGCACCCAACTAGCGGGAGGCCCCGGGGAGCTGTTTTTT
TRBJ2-1	TRBV9	NA	NA	CASSVWPSVGISYNEQFF	TGTGCCAGCAGCGTATGGCCTAGCGTGGGGATTTCCTACAATGAGCAGTTCTTC
TRBJ2-7	TRBV11-2	NA	NA	CASSFRQSYEQYF	TGTGCCAGCAGCTTCAGACAGTCCTACGAGCAGTACTTC
TRBJ2-5	TRBV11-2	TRBD2	few	CASSEVAGGRNEQYF	TGTGCCAGCAGCGAGGTAGCGGGAGGCAGGAATGAGCAGTACTTC
TRBJ1-1	TRBV3-1	NA	NA	CASSPDRALRSTEAFF	TGTGCCAGCAGCCCGGATAGAGCCCTAAGGAGCACTGAAGCTTTCTTT
TRBJ2-7	TRBV5-1	NA	NA	CAGSFLLTTQRVAYEQYF	TGCGCCGGCAGCTTCCTACTAACAACCCAAAGGGTCGCCTACGAGCAGTACTTC
TRBJ1-1	TRBV18	TRBD1	NA	CASSPSLGGVRTEAFF	TGTGCCAGCTCACCTTCCTTAGGGGGCGTGAGGACTGAAGCTTTCTTT
TRBJ2-1	TRBV5-1	NA	NA	CASSLQASSSYNEQFF	TGCGCCAGCAGCTTGCAGGCGTCTAGCTCCTACAATGAGCAGTTCTTC
TRBJ2-7	TRBV5-1	TRBD2	NA	CASSSQAGDSYEQYF	TGCGCCAGCAGCTCCCAAGCGGGAGATTCCTACGAGCAGTACTTC
TRBJ2-7	TRBV5-1	TRBD2	NA	CASSLDGLAGTYEQYF	TGCGCCAGCAGCTTAGACGGACTAGCGGGCACCTACGAGCAGTACTTC
TRBJ2-7	TRBV6-6	NA	NA	CASLSGGLGSYEQYF	TGTGCCAGTCTCTCGGGGGGCCTAGGCTCCTACGAGCAGTACTTC
TRBJ2-7	TRBV5-1	NA	NA	CASSLEGDEQYF	TGCGCCAGCAGCTTGGAAGGGGACGAGCAGTACTTC